A single sample is the source of the 16 T cell receptor beta chains below, sequenced in a study of a mutant IDH1 vaccine in newly diagnosed glioma. TCRdb keeps only in-frame clones here, not all; method: immunoSEQ multiplex PCR. The sample shows more than 40,000 clones, more than 75% of them seen only once. Time point specified: week 35, safety follow-up. Doses consisted of 300 ug of mutant IDH1 20-mer peptide each, paired with topical imiquimod. For these receptors, no antigen is known. Sequenced material: PBMCs, taken from a glioma patient whose treatment included an IDH1 peptide vaccine. These receptors were collected from a woman aged 40 to 49 with glioma.

This chain links TRBV13 with TRBJ2-2; TRBD1 might be the D (5 bases). The V gene's germline CDR1 is PRHDT and CDR2 FYEKMQ (reference sequence). The CDR3 is 18 amino acids. V was cut by 1 base and J by 3 bases, with 18 bases left in between. The CDR3 loop reads CASSLAILDRRDTGELFF. The CDR3 region has the DNA TGTGCCAGCAGCTTAGCCATACTTGACAGACGAGACACCGGGGAGCTGTTTTTT.

This clone was detected once. The chain employs TRBV7-2 and TRBJ1-1; 7 positions agree with TRBD1. Germline CDR1 reads SGHTA; CDR2 reads FQGNSA. Trimming removed 1 base from V and 4 bases from J; junction bases left unmatched: 0. The CDR3 has 13 amino acids. The CDR3 is CASSLDRGTEAFF. In DNA form, the CDR3 reads TGTGCCAGCAGCTTAGACAGGGGCACTGAAGCTTTCTTT.

The rearrangement links TRBV4-2 to TRBJ1-2; D is unclear. Germline V gives CDR1 LGHNA, CDR2 YNFKEQ. This CDR3 region has 17 residues. Trimming left V 0 bases short and J 6 bases short, with 20 bases between. The CDR3 region is CASSQDGLGLSTDGYTF. The DNA of the CDR3 is TGTGCCAGCAGCCAAGATGGGTTAGGCCTATCAACGGATGGCTACACCTTC.

This chain uses TRBV6-5 with TRBJ2-7; 8 bases agree with TRBD2. The germline V gene has CDR1 MNHEY and CDR2 SVGAGI. Trimming cost V 8 bases and J 6 bases; bases outside gene matches: 12. The CDR3 runs to 14 residues. The CDR3 coding sequence is TGTGCCAGCGAGTCCGGGACTAGAACTGGCGAGCAGTACTTC. Protein sequence: CASESGTRTGEQYF.

The rearrangement joins TRBV7-9 to TRBJ2-5, with 11 bases lining up with TRBD2. Trimming removed 5 bases from V and 7 bases from J; junction bases left unmatched: 21. This CDR3 is 19 amino acids long. Germline assignment: CDR1 SEHNR and CDR2 FQNEAQ (reference sequence). Here the CDR3 reads CASSLRQGGLAGGARTQYF. In DNA form, the CDR3 reads TGTGCCAGCAGCCTGCGACAAGGAGGTTTAGCGGGGGGGGCGAGGACCCAGTACTTC.

The chain joins TRBV6-1 to TRBJ2-7; TRBD1 might be the D (8 bases). This CDR3 is 14 amino acids long. The germline gives CDR1 MNHNS, CDR2 SASEGT. V lost 3 bases and J lost 3, with 12 bases in between. The CDR3 nucleotides are TGTGCCAGCAGTGACACAGGGGGGGTCTACGAGCAGTACTTC. Translating gives CASSDTGGVYEQYF.

The chain is built from TRBV29-1 and TRBJ2-1; TRBD1 aligns across 9 bases. Germline CDR1 and CDR2: SQVTM and ANQGSEA. With V trimmed by 3 bases and J by 6 bases, 3 bases remained unmatched. This CDR3 contains 13 residues. The CDR3 protein is CSVDWTGVNEQFF. Here the CDR3 DNA reads TGCAGCGTTGATTGGACAGGGGTCAATGAGCAGTTCTTC.

V is TRBV10-3 and J is TRBJ2-7, with TRBD2 as a possible D gene (5 bases). This CDR3 is 13 amino acids long. Trimming shortened V by 4 bases and J by 6 bases, and 13 bases separated the two germline ends. CDR1 ENHRY and CDR2 SYGVKD come from the germline V gene. The CDR3 DNA is TGTGCCATCAGTGCCGGCCCCAGCGGCGAGCAGTACTTC. Protein product: CAISAGPSGEQYF.

This rearrangement joins TRBV2 to TRBJ1-5, with D unclear. Per the germline V gene, CDR1 is SNHLY and CDR2 is FYNNEI. V was pared by 5 bases and J by 1 base, with 9 bases between. There are 14 residues in the CDR3. DNA of the CDR3: TGTGCCAGCAGTCAAGACACCAGCAATCAGCCCCAGCATTTT. Its translation is CASSQDTSNQPQHF.

This chain connects TRBV27 to TRBJ1-1; TRBD1 is a possible D gene (6 bases). The germline CDR1 and CDR2 sequences are MNHEY and SMNVEV (reference sequence). This CDR3 contains 16 residues. Trimming stripped 2 bases from V and 0 bases from J, with 13 bases between. The CDR3 coding sequence is TGTGCCAGCAGTTTAATGGCAGGGGCGTTGAACACTGAAGCTTTCTTT. Protein: CASSLMAGALNTEAFF.

The genes are TRBV5-1 and TRBJ2-5; no definite D call. CDR1 is SGHRS, CDR2 YFSETQ, per germline. The CDR3 runs 11 residues. V shed 0 bases and J shed 5 bases, with 2 bases lying between them. Here the CDR3 reads CASSLEETQYF. Written as DNA, the CDR3 is TGCGCCAGCAGCTTGGAGGAGACCCAGTACTTC.

The CDR3 region has the DNA TGTGCCCTAATTGGGGGGGCGCGGAACACCGGGGAGCTGTTTTTT. Translation: CALIGGARNTGELFF. The chain couples TRBV30 to TRBJ2-2; TRBD2 is a possible D gene (7 bases). Germline CDR1 and CDR2: GTSNPN and SVGIG (reference sequence). The V end was cut by 8 bases, the J end by 1 base, with 17 bases between. CDR3 length: 15 amino acids.

The genes are TRBV19 and TRBJ2-7, with 9 bases that match TRBD1. Germline CDR1 LNHDA, CDR2 SQIVND (reference sequence). Trimming at V came to 4 bases and at J to 6 bases, leaving 10 bases not matched to a gene. The CDR3 loop spans 15 amino acids. In DNA form, the CDR3 reads TGTGCCAGTAGTAGCCTTAGGACAGGGGTCTCCGAGCAGTACTTC. Translating gives CASSSLRTGVSEQYF.

The chain employs TRBV6-1 and TRBJ2-2, with TRBD1 identical over 7 bases. There are 14 residues in the CDR3. Germline V CDR1 and CDR2: MNHNS, SASEGT. J was trimmed by 7 bases and V by 5 bases; bases with no gene match: 7. The CDR3 sequence: CASSNTGDIGELFF. The DNA of the CDR3 is TGTGCCAGCAGTAACACAGGGGACATCGGGGAGCTGTTTTTT.

The chain carries TRBV5-6 and TRBJ1-6; 8 bases are shared with TRBD1. The J segment lost 7 bases and the V segment lost 4 bases, leaving 4 bases of the junction unmatched. The CDR3 has 14 residues. CDR1 is SGHDT and CDR2 is YYEEEE in the germline V gene. CDR3 protein: CASSPGTGNSPLHF. Here the CDR3 DNA reads TGTGCCAGCAGCCCCGGGACAGGCAATTCACCCCTCCACTTT.

This sequence joins TRBV14 and TRBJ2-6, with D possibly matching TRBD1 (5 bases). This CDR3 is 16 amino acids long. The germline CDR1 and CDR2 sequences are SGHDN and FVKESK. V was pared by 1 base and J by 0 bases, with 7 bases between. This CDR3 reads CASSQGQISGANVLTF. CDR3 sequence (DNA): TGTGCCAGCAGCCAAGGACAGATCTCTGGGGCCAACGTCCTGACTTTC.